This T cell receptor (beta chain) was sequenced for a study of CD8 T cells in Susac syndrome. It was with random hexamers that about 0.45 to 1 ug RNA was reverse transcribed. TCRdb analysed the immunoSEQ multiplex PCR reads with MiXCR anew, one entry per CDR3 protein. The sample lists about 130,000 distinct CDR3 sequences, around 94% occurring once. The CDR3 extends over 15 amino acids. Germline trimming cut 3 bases from V and 2 bases from J; bases unmatched to any gene: 7. From germline, CDR1 is SGHDT and CDR2 YYEEEE. This clonotype was seen a single time. This chain joins TRBV5-6 and TRBJ2-5; 7 bases agree with TRBD2. The sample consisted of CD4+ T cells from PBMCs. The clonotype originates from a human donor in good health. The CDR3 sequence: CASSWEGVIQETQYF. The DNA of the CDR3 is TGTGCCAGCAGCTGGGAGGGAGTAATTCAAGAGACCCAGTACTTC.